A single sample gave rise to the 28 T cell receptor beta chains below, sequenced in a study of blood T cell repertoires in COVID-19 (TCRdb year 2020). Libraries came from the immunoSEQ multiplex PCR assay. Not all clones reach the TCRdb copy of this immuneACCESS table, which keeps in-frame sequences only. Checked studies attribute under half of the gap to unresolved V genes and leave the rest unexplained. The sample includes around 45,000 clones, with more than 80% observed a single time. The ten largest clones capture over 7% of the sample. Sequenced sample: peripheral blood. Receptor source: a man older than 75 in a cohort sampled during active COVID-19.

The chain joins TRBV9 to TRBJ1-5; 7 positions match TRBD1. V trimming: 0 bases; J trimming: 7 bases; junction bases outside the gene matches: 10. The CDR3 has 16 residues. CDR1 is SGDLS, CDR2 YYNGEE, per germline. CDR3 amino acids: CASSVGTGVSGQPQHF. The CDR3 DNA reads TGTGCCAGCAGCGTAGGCACAGGGGTGAGTGGGCAGCCCCAGCATTTT.

A remark on this clone: At one end, the junction sequence differs from germline, possibly due to a read error. The chain joins TRBV13 to TRBJ2-7; 8 positions agree with TRBD1. The CDR3 length is 11 residues. CDR1 PRHDT and CDR2 FYEKMQ come from the germline V gene (reference sequence). The CDR3 reads CASSFRDRSVF. CDR3 bases: TGTGCCAGCAGCTTTCGGGACAGGTCAGTCTTC.

This chain uses TRBV27 with TRBJ2-3; the match to TRBD2 covers 9 bases. The CDR3 length is 14 residues. V trimming: 8 bases; J trimming: 0 bases; junction bases outside the gene matches: 3. The germline V gene has CDR1 MNHEY and CDR2 SMNVEV (reference sequence). In DNA, the CDR3 is TGTGCCAGCCTTGCGGGGGGGAGCACAGATACGCAGTATTTT. Its translation is CASLAGGSTDTQYF.

The chain combines TRBV28 with TRBJ2-3; 8 nucleotides line up with TRBD2. CDR1 MDHEN and CDR2 SYDVKM come from the germline V gene. Trimming cost V 6 bases and J 6 bases; bases outside gene matches: 11. The CDR3 sequence is 15 residues long. The CDR3 region has the DNA TGTGCCAGCAGCCCCGGGCGGGGGGACGTGGATACGCAGTATTTT. It yields the protein CASSPGRGDVDTQYF.

The chain is built from TRBV7-8 and TRBJ1-3, with D possibly being TRBD1 (5 bases). CDR3 length: 14 residues. Trimming shortened V by 5 bases and J by 4 bases, and 12 bases separated the two germline ends. Germline CDR1 SGHVS, CDR2 FQNEAQ. CDR3 coding DNA: TGTGCCAGCAGCCTCTGGGGGGGAGGAAACACCATATATTTT. Translation gives CASSLWGGGNTIYF.

The genes are TRBV11-2 and TRBJ2-7; 11 bases are a match to TRBD2. J gave up 3 bases and V 5 bases, and 6 bases lay outside the gene matches. CDR3 length equals 15 residues. Germline CDR1 reads SGHAT; CDR2 reads FQNNGV. The DNA for the CDR3 is TGTGCCAGCAGCGTGGGACTAGCGGAAAGCTACGAGCAGTACTTC. It translates to CASSVGLAESYEQYF.

The chain has TRBV4-1 and TRBJ1-3; D perhaps matches TRBD1 (5 bases). V was pared by 5 bases and J by 0 bases, with 11 bases between. Germline loops: CDR1 MGHRA, CDR2 YSYEKL. The CDR3 length is 15 residues. The CDR3 coding sequence is TGCGCCAGCAGCAAGACAGATCTCTCTGGAAACACCATATATTTT. It yields the protein CASSKTDLSGNTIYF.

The chain carries TRBV28 and TRBJ1-2; D not certain. CDR3 length equals 13 residues. The V end lost 8 bases, the J end lost 0 bases, and 10 bases lay between the germline ends. Per germline, CDR1 MDHEN and CDR2 SYDVKM. The CDR3 coding sequence is TGTGCCAGCGCAAATCCAGCTAACTATGGCTACACCTTC. It codes for CASANPANYGYTF.

V is TRBV5-3 and J is TRBJ2-1, with D possibly being TRBD2 (6 bases). TRBV5-3 qualifies as an ORF whose function is uncertain. The CDR3 extends over 16 amino acids. Trimming took 10 bases from V and 5 from J, leaving 25 bases between them. Here the CDR3 reads CALPLGSSATHNEQFF. CDR3 nucleotide sequence: TGTGCCCTACCGCTGGGGTCTAGCGCTACTCACAATGAGCAGTTCTTC.

This chain links TRBV7-9 with TRBJ2-3, with 8 bases matching TRBD1. Per germline, CDR1 SEHNR and CDR2 FQNEAQ (reference sequence). The CDR3 sequence is 15 residues long. J gave up 2 bases and V 4 bases, and 5 bases lay outside the gene matches. CDR3 bases: TGTGCCAGCAGCTCGGGGACAGGTGTCACAGATACGCAGTATTTT. Translating gives CASSSGTGVTDTQYF. Full variable domain (missing parts from reference TRBV7-9 and TRBJ2-3): DTGVSQNPRHKITKRGQNVTFRCDPISEHNRLYWYRQTLGQGPEFLTYFQNEAQLEKSRLLSDRFSAERPKGSFSTLEIQRTEQGDSAMYLCASSSGTGVTDTQYFGPGTRLTVL.

This chain connects TRBV18 to TRBJ2-7, with 14 bases matching TRBD2. This CDR3 has 16 amino acids. V shed 3 bases, J shed 3 bases, and the junction held 4 bases outside the gene matches. Per germline, CDR1 KGHSH and CDR2 LQKENI. The CDR3 is CASSPSGTSGSYEQYF. CDR3 bases: TGTGCCAGCTCACCTTCAGGGACTAGCGGGAGCTACGAGCAGTACTTC.

The rearrangement links TRBV6-5 to TRBJ1-5, with D hard to call. The germline gives CDR1 MNHEY, CDR2 SVGAGI. This CDR3 is 14 amino acids long. V was trimmed by 8 bases and J by 3 bases, leaving 14 bases between them. The CDR3 region has the DNA TGTGCCAGCTGGGGAGGGCTTCCCAATCAGCCCCAGCATTTT. Its translation is CASWGGLPNQPQHF.

This clone was counted between two and nine times. The rearrangement uses TRBV2 and TRBJ2-5; D unresolved. Germline lookup yields CDR1 SNHLY and CDR2 FYNNEI. V lost 3 bases and J lost 1, with 9 bases in between. The CDR3 extends over 14 amino acids. The DNA of the CDR3 is TGTGCCAGCAGTGATCAACAGACCCAAGAGACCCAGTACTTC. Protein product: CASSDQQTQETQYF.

CDR3 in DNA: TGTGCCAGCAGCTTGGGGACAGGGTTCAACGAGCAGTACTTC. This translates into CASSLGTGFNEQYF. J is TRBJ2-7 and V is TRBV5-4; 8 bases line up with TRBD1. The CDR3 is 14 residues long. Trimming cost V 0 bases and J 5 bases; bases outside gene matches: 4. Germline lookup yields CDR1 SGHNT and CDR2 YYREEE (reference sequence).

The CDR3 spells CASGRGQGNTGELFF. CDR3 nucleotide sequence: TGTGCTAGTGGCCGGGGACAGGGGAACACCGGGGAGCTGTTTTTT. V is TRBV12-5 and J is TRBJ2-2; 9 nucleotides match TRBD1. Germline CDR1 reads LGHNT; CDR2 reads FRNRAP. The CDR3 totals 15 residues. V was pared by 6 bases and J by 1 base, with 3 bases of the junction left unmatched.

The gene calls are TRBV27 and TRBJ1-6, with D perhaps TRBD1 (5 bases). Trimming left V 4 bases short and J 9 bases short, with 16 bases between. Germline assignment: CDR1 MNHEY and CDR2 SMNVEV (reference sequence). The CDR3 spans 15 residues. The CDR3 loop reads CASSSQGLRASPLHF. The CDR3 nucleotides read TGTGCCAGCAGTTCCCAGGGTCTCAGGGCTTCACCCCTCCACTTT.

V and J are TRBV10-3 and TRBJ2-2; TRBD2 is a possible D gene (6 bases). This CDR3 spans 14 amino acids. Looked up from germline, CDR1 is ENHRY and CDR2 is SYGVKD. Trimming removed 6 bases from V and 4 bases from J, with 12 bases in between. Here the CDR3 DNA reads TGTGCCATCAGCGGGCAGGGACTCACCGGGGAGCTGTTTTTT. Translating gives CAISGQGLTGELFF.

The chain employs TRBV9 and TRBJ1-6, with 9 nucleotides matching TRBD1. The CDR3 loop spans 15 amino acids. V lost 4 bases, J lost 9 bases, and 8 bases stayed unmatched. Germline-derived CDR1 and CDR2 are SGDLS and YYNGEE. DNA for the CDR3: TGTGCCAGCAGCAAGGACAGGGGCGTTGGTTCACCCCTCCACTTT. This translates into CASSKDRGVGSPLHF.

This chain joins TRBV5-4 and TRBJ1-1, with D hard to call. V shed 0 bases and J shed 3 bases, with 15 bases lying between them. Per germline, CDR1 SGHNT and CDR2 YYREEE (reference sequence). There are 16 residues in the CDR3. The CDR3 is CASSLGRRSVDTEAFF. The DNA for the CDR3 is TGTGCCAGCAGCTTGGGCCGTAGGAGCGTGGACACTGAAGCTTTCTTT.

This chain joins TRBV7-9 and TRBJ1-5; D not resolved. Germline CDR1 and CDR2: SEHNR and FQNEAQ (reference sequence). The CDR3 runs 14 residues. Trimming left V 4 bases short and J 5 bases short, with 12 bases between. CDR3 residues: CASSSVSNDQPQHF. The CDR3 nucleotides are TGTGCCAGCAGCTCAGTGTCAAACGATCAGCCCCAGCATTTT.

The CDR3 protein is CASSPVIGRGKEETQYF. CDR3 in DNA: TGTGCCAGCTCACCAGTCATTGGCAGGGGGAAGGAAGAGACCCAGTACTTC. This chain joins TRBV18 and TRBJ2-5, with 7 positions matching TRBD1. The ends lost 2 bases at V and 3 bases at J; junction bases unmatched: 12. This CDR3 is 17 amino acids long. CDR1 KGHSH and CDR2 LQKENI come from the germline V gene.

The genes are TRBV28 and TRBJ2-1; 13 bases align to TRBD2. V was clipped by 1 base and J by 7 bases; unmatched bases: 10. Germline lookup yields CDR1 MDHEN and CDR2 SYDVKM. This CDR3 spans 18 amino acids. CDR3 protein: CASSLLGTGTSGINEQFF. Here the CDR3 DNA reads TGTGCCAGCAGTTTATTGGGGACGGGGACTAGCGGGATTAATGAGCAGTTCTTC.

The table lists this clone with a count of one. The chain has TRBV7-2 and TRBJ2-1; 7 bases fit TRBD2. Trimming took 0 bases from V and 5 from J; bases not matched to a gene: 1. This CDR3 is 14 amino acids long. Germline V gives CDR1 SGHTA, CDR2 FQGNSA. The CDR3 protein is CASSLAGGNNEQFF. CDR3 nucleotides: TGTGCCAGCAGCTTAGCGGGAGGGAACAATGAGCAGTTCTTC.

The chain has TRBV28 and TRBJ2-1; TRBD2 aligns across 12 bases. The CDR3 contains 15 residues. Germline V gene lookup returns CDR1 MDHEN and CDR2 SYDVKM. The V segment lost 6 bases and the J segment 6 bases; nucleotides outside the gene matches: 6. This chain's CDR3 is CASRTTSGRGNEQFF. CDR3 nucleotides: TGTGCCAGCAGGACGACTAGCGGGAGAGGCAATGAGCAGTTCTTC.

The chain has TRBV28 and TRBJ2-1; D unresolved. V lost 6 bases and J lost 9, with 24 bases in between. In germline, CDR1 is MDHEN, CDR2 SYDVKM. The CDR3 length is 16 residues. CDR3 in amino acids: CASSLDRVYNGGEQFF. For the CDR3, the DNA is TGTGCCAGCAGCTTAGACCGGGTCTATAATGGTGGTGAGCAGTTCTTC.

The chain has TRBV7-2 and TRBJ2-3, with D perhaps TRBD2 (5 bases). This CDR3 comprises 15 residues. Germline CDR1 is SGHTA and CDR2 is FQGNSA. V was shortened by 5 bases and J by 5 bases, with 17 bases between the two germline ends. The CDR3 region is CASSTQRSRGDTQYF. The DNA of the CDR3 is TGTGCCAGCAGCACACAGAGATCCCGGGGAGATACGCAGTATTTT.

The chain joins TRBV11-2 to TRBJ2-7; 7 nucleotides match TRBD2. CDR1 is SGHAT and CDR2 is FQNNGV in the germline V gene. Unmatched junction bases numbered 7, after V lost 5 bases and J lost 6 bases. CDR3 length equals 13 residues. CDR3 nucleotides: TGTGCCAGCAGCCCTGGGACTAACCCCGAGCAGTACTTC. Encoded protein: CASSPGTNPEQYF.

The rearrangement links TRBV2 to TRBJ2-1; possibly TRBD2 for D (5 bases). From germline, CDR1 is SNHLY and CDR2 FYNNEI. V lost 6 bases, J lost 2 bases, and 11 bases lay in between. The CDR3 is made up of 14 amino acids. CDR3 coding DNA: TGTGCCAGCAGCGGGAATCTCGCCTACAATGAGCAGTTCTTC. It encodes CASSGNLAYNEQFF.